Listed below are T cell receptor beta chains from one sample, sequenced in a study of blood T cells in healthy people across ages. One entry per CDR3 protein, called by TCRdb with MiXCR from the 5' RACE reads. The sample lists fewer than 2 million distinct CDR3 sequences; approximately 40% were seen once. Sequences were obtained from blood. All receptors derive from a human donor in good health. Each CDR3 is given with its conserved first and last residue. The D gene is left open where the match is weak. Rows may omit the clone size; those that give it use once, few, many or a size class.

TRBD1	NA	TRBV12-3/TRBV12-4	TRBJ2-1	TGTGCCAGCAGTTCATCGGACAGGGCGGGGAATGAGCAGTTCTTC	CASSSSDRAGNEQFF
TRBD2	few	TRBV7-9	TRBJ2-5	TGTGCCAGCGGAGAGACTAGCGGGGGAAATACGCGGACCCAGTACTTC	CASGETSGGNTRTQYF
TRBD1	NA	TRBV12-3/TRBV12-4	TRBJ1-2	TGTGCCAGCAGTTTCTACCCTCGGACAGGGGGGGACGGATTTGGCTACACCTTC	CASSFYPRTGGDGFGYTF
TRBD1	NA	TRBV12-5	TRBJ1-2	TGTGCTAGGGGTCCCGGGACAGGCTATGGCTACACCTTC	CARGPGTGYGYTF
NA	NA	TRBV4-2	TRBJ1-1	TGTGCCAGCAGCCAAACTATCACAGACAACACTGAAGCTTTCTTT	CASSQTITDNTEAFF
TRBD2	NA	TRBV15	TRBJ2-5	TGTGCCACCAGCAGAGAGGCCGGGACTAGCGGTGGTGGGACCCAGTACTTC	CATSREAGTSGGGTQYF
NA	NA	TRBV6-5	TRBJ2-5	TGTGCCAGCAGTTACTCCCTACAGGGTAGAAGAGAGACCCAGTACTTC	CASSYSLQGRRETQYF
TRBD1	NA	TRBV29-1	TRBJ1-1	TGCAGCGTTGAAAGACAGGGGAAGAACACTGAAGCTTTCTTT	CSVERQGKNTEAFF
TRBD1	once	TRBV7-2	TRBJ2-1	TGTGCCAACAGCTTAACTATACAGGGGAATGAGCAGTTCTTC	CANSLTIQGNEQFF
NA	NA	TRBV9	TRBJ1-1	TGTGCCGGCGGATCCGGGCCAAACACTGAAGCTTTCTTT	CAGGSGPNTEAFF
NA	NA	TRBV7-2	TRBJ2-1	TGTGCCAGCAGTTTAGTCAGGTGGAGCTCCTACAATGAGCAGTTCTTC	CASSLVRWSSYNEQFF
TRBD1	NA	TRBV7-2	TRBJ2-7	TGTGCCAGCAGCTCTATTACCCGCTCCGGGACAGGGTTGAGGGAGCAGTACTTC	CASSSITRSGTGLREQYF
TRBD2	few	TRBV6-2/TRBV6-3	TRBJ2-7	TGTGCCAGCAGTTACGAGACCGGACTAGCGGTCTCCTACGAGCAGTACTTC	CASSYETGLAVSYEQYF
NA	NA	TRBV12-3/TRBV12-4	TRBJ2-1	TGTGCCAGCAGCGGTGGAGGGAAGGACACCGAAGAGACCCAGTTCTTC	CASSGGGKDTEETQFF
TRBD1	NA	TRBV5-6	TRBJ2-7	TGTGCCAGCAGCTTCTGGGACAGGGAGGTCTCCTACGAGCAGTACTTC	CASSFWDREVSYEQYF
NA	few	TRBV7-2	TRBJ2-1	TGTGCCAGCAGCCAACTCGACCGCTACAATGAGCAGTTCTTC	CASSQLDRYNEQFF